One sample yielded the 13 T cell receptor beta chains listed below, sequenced in a study of beta chain features in type 1 diabetes. No antigens are known for them. Whole-study results and caveats: Moderate but significant shortening of TCRB CDR3s was recorded in all four CD4+ subsets from Type 1 diabetes patients.

Expressed TCRB transcripts were sequenced because the entire RNA isolate underwent reverse transcription. Method: immunoSEQ multiplex PCR; TCRdb's copy keeps in-frame clones and lacks some. The sample has 300,000 to 350,000 clones, roughly 14% seen once. The material sequenced was naive CD4+ T cells from blood. Receptors were obtained from a woman aged 18-29 years with type 1 diabetes.

The DNA for the CDR3 is TGTGCCAGCAGCTTAGGCAGCTATGGCTACACCTTC. Its protein product is CASSLGSYGYTF. The gene calls are TRBV7-8 and TRBJ1-2; no definite D call. Germline CDR1 SGHVS, CDR2 FQNEAQ. Trimming left V 1 base short and J 4 bases short, with 4 bases between. The CDR3 runs 12 residues. The entire variable domain, with the rest obtained from reference TRBV7-8 and TRBJ1-2, is as follows: GAGVSQSPRYKVAKRGQDVALRCDPISGHVSLFWYQQALGQGPEFLTYFQNEAQLDKSGLPSDRFFAERPEGSVSTLKIQRTQQEDSAVYLCASSLGSYGYTFGSGTRLTVV.

The genes are TRBV29-1 and TRBJ1-1; possible D gene TRBD1, 5 bases. Per germline, CDR1 SQVTM and CDR2 ANQGSEA. This CDR3 is built from 15 residues. With 3 bases removed from V and 3 bases from J, the gap between germline ends came to 17 bases. In DNA form, the CDR3 reads TGCAGCGTTGACCAGGGAACGAAGGGTGACACTGAAGCTTTCTTT. The encoded protein is CSVDQGTKGDTEAFF.

This clone occurred a few times. The chain recombines TRBV7-9 with TRBJ1-5, with 7 bases identical to TRBD1. Trimming cost V 5 bases and J 1 base; bases outside gene matches: 8. Germline CDR1 and CDR2: SEHNR and FQNEAQ (reference sequence). CDR3 length equals 16 residues. For the CDR3, the DNA is TGTGCCAGCAGCCCAACAGGGGCGGGAAGCAATCAGCCCCAGCATTTT. This gives the protein CASSPTGAGSNQPQHF.

The chain carries TRBV18 and TRBJ2-2; possibly TRBD1 for D (5 bases). The V end was cut by 2 bases, the J end by 6 bases, with 10 bases between. The CDR3 contains 14 residues. Germline-derived CDR1 and CDR2 are KGHSH and LQKENI. The CDR3 sequence: CASSPTRQSGELFF. DNA of the CDR3: TGTGCCAGCTCACCAACCCGACAGTCCGGGGAGCTGTTTTTT.

This clone has just a few counts. The chain carries TRBV28 and TRBJ1-1; D is perhaps TRBD1 (5 bases). The CDR3 is 13 residues long. The germline gives CDR1 MDHEN, CDR2 SYDVKM. V gave up 8 bases and J gave up 6 bases, with 16 bases separating them. The DNA for the CDR3 is TGTGCCAGCCTGATAGGGGTGCGCGCTGAAGCTTTCTTT. Residues: CASLIGVRAEAFF.

This clone was observed a few times. J is TRBJ2-2 and V is TRBV19; 10 nucleotides align to TRBD2. CDR1 and CDR2 (germline): LNHDA, SQIVND (reference sequence). This CDR3 region has 15 residues. Trimming removed 9 bases from V and 4 bases from J; junction bases left unmatched: 8. CDR3 sequence (DNA): TGTGCCAGCCTAAGATGGACTAGCGGCACCGGGGAGCTGTTTTTT. Its translation is CASLRWTSGTGELFF.

The V call is TRBV30, the J call TRBJ2-3; the D is unclear. The CDR3 spans 13 residues. V lost 2 bases and J 4 bases, leaving 10 bases between the germline ends. CDR1 is GTSNPN, CDR2 SVGIG, per germline (reference sequence). In DNA, the CDR3 is TGTGCCTGGAGTCCTCTGCAGGCAGATACGCAGTATTTT. Amino acids: CAWSPLQADTQYF.

This clone was observed at least ten times. CDR3 coding DNA: TGCAGCGTAGGACAGGGGGCCTACAATGAGCAGTTCTTC. Translating gives CSVGQGAYNEQFF. This rearrangement joins TRBV29-1 to TRBJ2-1, with 10 bases fitting TRBD1. The CDR3 covers 13 residues. The germline gives CDR1 SQVTM, CDR2 ANQGSEA. The J segment lost 2 bases and the V segment lost 6 bases, leaving 1 base of the junction unmatched.

This clone was counted a few times. The rearrangement uses TRBV7-8 and TRBJ2-3; TRBD2 agrees at 9 bases. Germline trimming cut 1 base from V and 6 bases from J; bases unmatched to any gene: 5. This CDR3 is 15 amino acids long. Germline-derived CDR1 and CDR2 are SGHVS and FQNEAQ. CDR3: CASSLGGLARDTQYF. The CDR3 DNA follows: TGTGCCAGCAGCTTAGGGGGACTAGCTCGCGATACGCAGTATTTT.

This clone showed up just a few times. The chain joins TRBV11-3 to TRBJ2-5; D may be TRBD1 (6 bases). The CDR3 extends over 14 amino acids. The germline V gene has CDR1 SGHNT and CDR2 YENEEA. V was shortened by 5 bases and J by 2 bases, with 12 bases between the two germline ends. DNA of the CDR3: TGTGCCAGCAGCCCTAGGGGGTTACAAGAGACCCAGTACTTC. This codes for CASSPRGLQETQYF.

This clone has only a few counts. The CDR3 loop is CASSPNLARFQETQYF. The CDR3 DNA sequence: TGTGCCAGCAGCCCCAACCTCGCTAGATTCCAAGAGACCCAGTACTTC. The J gene is TRBJ2-5, the V gene TRBV7-8; the D is unclear. The V and J ends lost 5 bases and 1 base respectively, with 17 bases between them. Germline assignment: CDR1 SGHVS and CDR2 FQNEAQ. This CDR3 region has 16 residues.

V gene TRBV11-3 combines with J gene TRBJ2-3; D perhaps matches TRBD2 (6 bases). Trimming stripped 3 bases from V and 1 base from J, with 8 bases between. Germline-derived CDR1 and CDR2 are SGHNT and YENEEA. The CDR3 loop spans 14 amino acids. Written as DNA, the CDR3 is TGTGCCAGCAGCTTGCGGGACGGCACAGATACGCAGTATTTT. As protein: CASSLRDGTDTQYF.

This clone has more than one count but fewer than ten. This chain uses TRBV29-1 with TRBJ1-1; 7 bases match TRBD1. Germline CDR1 reads SQVTM; CDR2 reads ANQGSEA. V shed 6 bases and J 2 bases; nucleotides not matched to a gene: 6. The CDR3 contains 13 residues. CDR3 nucleotide sequence: TGCAGCGTACTGGGACAGCCAAACACTGAAGCTTTCTTT. Translating gives CSVLGQPNTEAFF. The full variable domain, in which reference TRBV29-1 and TRBJ1-1 provide the parts outside the CDR3, is SAVISQKPSRDICQRGTSLTIQCQVDSQVTMMFWYRQQPGQSLTLIATANQGSEATYESGFVIDKFPISRPNLTFSTLTVSNMSPEDSSIYLCSVLGQPNTEAFFGQGTRLTVV.